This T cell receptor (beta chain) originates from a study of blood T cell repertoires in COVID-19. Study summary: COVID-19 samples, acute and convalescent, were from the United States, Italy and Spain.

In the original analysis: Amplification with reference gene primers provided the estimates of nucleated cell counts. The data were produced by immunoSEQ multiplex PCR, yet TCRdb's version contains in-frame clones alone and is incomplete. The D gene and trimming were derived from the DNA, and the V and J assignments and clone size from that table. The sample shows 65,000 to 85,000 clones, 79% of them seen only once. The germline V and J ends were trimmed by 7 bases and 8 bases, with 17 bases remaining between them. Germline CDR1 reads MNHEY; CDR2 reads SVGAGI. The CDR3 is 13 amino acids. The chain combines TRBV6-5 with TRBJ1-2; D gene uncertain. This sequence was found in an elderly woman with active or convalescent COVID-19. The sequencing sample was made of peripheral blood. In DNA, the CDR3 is TGTGCCAGCACCCTACCAAGCGGAAGGGGCTACACCTTC. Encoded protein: CASTLPSGRGYTF.